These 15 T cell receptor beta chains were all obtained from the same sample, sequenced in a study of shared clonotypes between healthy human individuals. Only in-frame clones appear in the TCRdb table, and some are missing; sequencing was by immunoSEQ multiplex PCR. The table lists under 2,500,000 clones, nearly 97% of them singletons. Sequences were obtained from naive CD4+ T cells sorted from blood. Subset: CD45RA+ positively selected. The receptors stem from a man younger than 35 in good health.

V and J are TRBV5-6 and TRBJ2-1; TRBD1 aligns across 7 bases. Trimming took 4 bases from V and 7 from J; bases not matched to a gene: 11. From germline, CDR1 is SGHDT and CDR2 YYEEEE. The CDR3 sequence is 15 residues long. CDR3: CASSPIQGSRNEQFF. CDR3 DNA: TGTGCCAGCAGCCCCATACAGGGGAGTAGGAATGAGCAGTTCTTC. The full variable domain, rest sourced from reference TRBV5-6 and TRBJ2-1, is DAGVTQSPTHLIKTRGQQVTLRCSPKSGHDTVSWYQQALGQGPQFIFQYYEEEERQRGNFPDRFSGHQFPNYSSELNVNALLLGDSALYLCASSPIQGSRNEQFFGPGTRLTVL.

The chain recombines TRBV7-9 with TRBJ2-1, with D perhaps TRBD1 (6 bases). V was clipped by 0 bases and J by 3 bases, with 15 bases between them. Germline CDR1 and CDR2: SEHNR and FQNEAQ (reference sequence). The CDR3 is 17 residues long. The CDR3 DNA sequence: TGTGCCAGCAGCTTAGCGCTTCCCTGGACAGACTACAATGAGCAGTTCTTC. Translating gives CASSLALPWTDYNEQFF. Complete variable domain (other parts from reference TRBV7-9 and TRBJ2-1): DTGVSQNPRHKITKRGQNVTFRCDPISEHNRLYWYRQTLGQGPEFLTYFQNEAQLEKSRLLSDRFSAERPKGSFSTLEIQRTEQGDSAMYLCASSLALPWTDYNEQFFGPGTRLTVL.

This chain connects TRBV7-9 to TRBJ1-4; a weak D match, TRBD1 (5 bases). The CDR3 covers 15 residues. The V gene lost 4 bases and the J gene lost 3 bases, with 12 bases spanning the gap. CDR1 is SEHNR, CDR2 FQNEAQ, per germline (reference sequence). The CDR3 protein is CASSSWGDPNEKLFF. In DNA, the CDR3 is TGTGCCAGCAGCTCATGGGGGGATCCTAATGAAAAACTGTTTTTT. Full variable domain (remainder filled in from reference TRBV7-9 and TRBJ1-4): DTGVSQNPRHKITKRGQNVTFRCDPISEHNRLYWYRQTLGQGPEFLTYFQNEAQLEKSRLLSDRFSAERPKGSFSTLEIQRTEQGDSAMYLCASSSWGDPNEKLFFGSGTQLSVL.

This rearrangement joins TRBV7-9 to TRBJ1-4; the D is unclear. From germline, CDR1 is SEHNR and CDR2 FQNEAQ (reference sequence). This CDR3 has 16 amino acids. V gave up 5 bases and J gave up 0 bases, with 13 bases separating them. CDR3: CASSPLGLATNEKLFF. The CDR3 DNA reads TGTGCCAGCAGCCCCCTAGGGCTGGCAACTAATGAAAAACTGTTTTTT. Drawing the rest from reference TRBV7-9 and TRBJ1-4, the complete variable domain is DTGVSQNPRHKITKRGQNVTFRCDPISEHNRLYWYRQTLGQGPEFLTYFQNEAQLEKSRLLSDRFSAERPKGSFSTLEIQRTEQGDSAMYLCASSPLGLATNEKLFFGSGTQLSVL.

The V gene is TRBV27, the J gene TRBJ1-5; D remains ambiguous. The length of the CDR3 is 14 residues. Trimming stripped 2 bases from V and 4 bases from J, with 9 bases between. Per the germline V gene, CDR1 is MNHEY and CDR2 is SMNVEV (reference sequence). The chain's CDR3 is CASSLEGVNQPQHF. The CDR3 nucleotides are TGTGCCAGCAGTTTAGAAGGCGTAAATCAGCCCCAGCATTTT.

The CDR3 nucleotides read TGTGCCAGCAGCTTGGGGGACAGAGATTGGGTCGAGCAGTACTTC. It translates to CASSLGDRDWVEQYF. The chain links TRBV5-6 to TRBJ2-7, with 7 bases matching TRBD1. The CDR3 is 15 residues long. V was pared by 0 bases and J by 6 bases, with 9 bases of the junction left unmatched. Looked up from germline, CDR1 is SGHDT and CDR2 is YYEEEE.

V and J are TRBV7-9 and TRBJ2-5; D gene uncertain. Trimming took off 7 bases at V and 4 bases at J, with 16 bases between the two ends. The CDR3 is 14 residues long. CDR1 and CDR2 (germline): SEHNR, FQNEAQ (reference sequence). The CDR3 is CASTPGSVGETQYF. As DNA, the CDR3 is TGTGCCAGCACCCCAGGTTCGGTGGGAGAGACCCAGTACTTC. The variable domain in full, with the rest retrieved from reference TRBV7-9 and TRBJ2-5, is DTGVSQNPRHKITKRGQNVTFRCDPISEHNRLYWYRQTLGQGPEFLTYFQNEAQLEKSRLLSDRFSAERPKGSFSTLEIQRTEQGDSAMYLCASTPGSVGETQYFGPGTRLLVL.

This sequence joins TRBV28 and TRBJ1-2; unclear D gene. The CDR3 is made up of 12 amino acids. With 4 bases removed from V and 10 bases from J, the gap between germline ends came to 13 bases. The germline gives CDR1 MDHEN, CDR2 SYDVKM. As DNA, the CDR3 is TGTGCCAGCAGTTCCAGCCTACTCGACTACACCTTC. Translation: CASSSSLLDYTF.

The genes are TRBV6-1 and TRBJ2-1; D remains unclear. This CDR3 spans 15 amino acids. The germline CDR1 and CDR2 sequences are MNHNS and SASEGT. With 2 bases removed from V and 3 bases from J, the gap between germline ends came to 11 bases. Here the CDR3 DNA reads TGTGCCAGCAGTGAAACTGGGGTGGGCTACAATGAGCAGTTCTTC. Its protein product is CASSETGVGYNEQFF.

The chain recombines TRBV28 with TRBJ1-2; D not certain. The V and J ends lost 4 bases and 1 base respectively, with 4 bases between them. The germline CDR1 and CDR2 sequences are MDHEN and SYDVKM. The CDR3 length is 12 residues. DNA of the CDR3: TGTGCCAGCAGTTCGTATAACTATGGCTACACCTTC. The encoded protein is CASSSYNYGYTF.

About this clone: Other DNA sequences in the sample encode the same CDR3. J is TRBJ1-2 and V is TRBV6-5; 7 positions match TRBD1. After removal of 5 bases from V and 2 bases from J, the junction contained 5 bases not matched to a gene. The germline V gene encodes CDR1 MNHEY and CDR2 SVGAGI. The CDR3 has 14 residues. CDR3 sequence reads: CASSRGQKNYGYTF. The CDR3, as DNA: TGTGCCAGCAGTCGGGGACAGAAAAACTATGGCTACACCTTC.

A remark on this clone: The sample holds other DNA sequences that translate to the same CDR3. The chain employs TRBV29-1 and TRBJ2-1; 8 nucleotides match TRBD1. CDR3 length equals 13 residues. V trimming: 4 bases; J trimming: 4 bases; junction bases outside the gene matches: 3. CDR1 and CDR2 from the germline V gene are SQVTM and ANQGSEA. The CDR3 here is CSVGQGFYNEQFF. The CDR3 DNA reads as TGCAGCGTTGGACAGGGGTTTTACAATGAGCAGTTCTTC.

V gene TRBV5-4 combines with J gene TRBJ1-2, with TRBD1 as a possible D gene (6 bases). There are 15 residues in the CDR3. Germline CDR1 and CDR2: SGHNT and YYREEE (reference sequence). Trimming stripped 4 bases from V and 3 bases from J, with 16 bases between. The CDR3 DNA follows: TGTGCCAGCAGCCCTTCGGGGGGCGTGGACTATGGCTACACCTTC. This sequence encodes CASSPSGGVDYGYTF.

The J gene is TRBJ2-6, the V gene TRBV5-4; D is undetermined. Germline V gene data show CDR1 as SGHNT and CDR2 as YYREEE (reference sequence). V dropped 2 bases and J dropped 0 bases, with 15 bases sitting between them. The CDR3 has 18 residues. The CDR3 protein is CASSFPSALNSGANVLTF. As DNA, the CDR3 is TGTGCCAGCAGCTTCCCTTCAGCCTTAAACTCTGGGGCCAACGTCCTGACTTTC.

Written as DNA, the CDR3 is TGCGCCAGCAGCTTGGCCTTGGGGGGAAGCGGGGAGCTGTTTTTT. Amino acids: CASSLALGGSGELFF. The rearrangement joins TRBV5-1 to TRBJ2-2, with D perhaps matching TRBD2 (6 bases). The CDR3 runs to 15 residues. The V end was cut by 0 bases, the J end by 7 bases, with 13 bases between. Germline CDR1 reads SGHRS; CDR2 reads YFSETQ.